The entry below describes one T cell receptor (beta chain). Its target is unknown. The PCR employed 60 Vbeta primers together with 13 Jbeta primers. Clones were read by immunoSEQ multiplex PCR, and TCRdb kept only the in-frame ones, dropping some. This table holds fewer than 120,000 clones, more than 65% found once. The data stem from a study of cytomegalovirus exposure and HLA in healthy donors. In the study overall: A preliminary data release comprised 80 million to 95 million unique TCRs obtained from HLA-typed donors. Study conclusions and caveats: Presence/absence analyses rested on an assumption that sequencing depth was roughly uniform across donors. Follow-up analysis later connected one missense variant in DCLRE1C with trimming of TCR beta V- and J-genes. Per published reports, the classifier diagnosed cytomegalovirus status with high specificity and sensitivity.

V was clipped by 0 bases and J by 4 bases, with 15 bases between them. This CDR3 is built from 17 residues. CDR1 LNHNV and CDR2 YYDKDF come from the germline V gene (reference sequence). The source is a man aged 25-45 years in good health and CMV-seropositive. What was sequenced was PBMCs. The chain has TRBV15 and TRBJ2-2, with D maybe TRBD2 (6 bases). The DNA of the CDR3 is TGTGCCACCAGCAGAGATGCGGAGGCGGGGCCCACCGGGGAGCTGTTTTTT. Amino acids: CATSRDAEAGPTGELFF.